The 5 T cell receptor beta chains listed next were all sequenced from one sample in a study of blood T cell repertoires in COVID-19. TCRdb's copy holds only in-frame clones and misses some; the assay was immunoSEQ multiplex PCR. The sample has 90,000 to 120,000 clones, 80% to 85% seen once. The material sequenced was peripheral blood. These receptors were collected from a human donor in a cohort sampled during active COVID-19.

The V gene is TRBV3-1 (or the pseudogene TRBV3-2), the J gene TRBJ2-2; TRBD2 aligns across 9 bases. Germline lookup yields CDR1 LGHDT and CDR2 YNNKEL (reference sequence). J lost 5 bases, V lost 4 bases, and 11 bases had no gene match. The CDR3 contains 17 residues. The CDR3 sequence is CASSPWASGKFTGELFF. For the CDR3, the DNA is TGTGCCAGCAGCCCCTGGGCTAGCGGGAAGTTTACCGGGGAGCTGTTTTTT.

The rearrangement joins TRBV5-4 to TRBJ2-5; no clear D. V lost 5 bases to trimming and J lost 5 bases, with 16 bases between them. Germline CDR1 is SGHNT and CDR2 is YYREEE (reference sequence). The CDR3 totals 14 residues. The DNA for the CDR3 is TGTGCCAGCAGGGGCCACAGAATCGAGGAGACCCAGTACTTC. The encoded protein is CASRGHRIEETQYF.

The genes are TRBV9 and TRBJ2-1; TRBD2 aligns across 8 bases. The CDR3 length is 18 residues. V gave up 0 bases and J gave up 4 bases; unmatched junction bases: 12. The germline V gene has CDR1 SGDLS and CDR2 YYNGEE. The CDR3 loop reads CASSVEGELAGQYNEQFF. The DNA for the CDR3 is TGTGCCAGCAGCGTAGAGGGAGAGCTAGCGGGCCAATACAATGAGCAGTTCTTC.

The chain links TRBV18 to TRBJ1-1, with TRBD1 matching 10 bases. The CDR3 covers 16 residues. V was pared by 3 bases and J by 1 base, with 5 bases of the junction left unmatched. The germline V gene encodes CDR1 KGHSH and CDR2 LQKENI. The CDR3: CASSPRQGAPNTEAFF. The CDR3 bases are TGTGCCAGCTCACCTAGACAGGGGGCGCCGAACACTGAAGCTTTCTTT. The full variable domain, with the rest looked up from reference TRBV18 and TRBJ1-1, is NAGVMQNPRHLVRRRGQEARLRCSPMKGHSHVYWYRQLPEEGLKFMVYLQKENIIDESGMPKERFSAEFPKEGPSILRIQQVVRGDSAAYFCASSPRQGAPNTEAFFGQGTRLTVV.

The chain has TRBV6-2 or TRBV6-3 and TRBJ2-7; tentative D call: TRBD1 (6 bases). Germline values: CDR1 MNHEY, CDR2 SVGEGT. Trimming removed 0 bases from V and 4 bases from J, with 13 bases in between. The length of the CDR3 is 15 residues. The CDR3 nucleotides read TGTGCCAGCAGTTACTCGGGGGTCAGGGGATACGAGCAGTACTTC. It encodes CASSYSGVRGYEQYF.